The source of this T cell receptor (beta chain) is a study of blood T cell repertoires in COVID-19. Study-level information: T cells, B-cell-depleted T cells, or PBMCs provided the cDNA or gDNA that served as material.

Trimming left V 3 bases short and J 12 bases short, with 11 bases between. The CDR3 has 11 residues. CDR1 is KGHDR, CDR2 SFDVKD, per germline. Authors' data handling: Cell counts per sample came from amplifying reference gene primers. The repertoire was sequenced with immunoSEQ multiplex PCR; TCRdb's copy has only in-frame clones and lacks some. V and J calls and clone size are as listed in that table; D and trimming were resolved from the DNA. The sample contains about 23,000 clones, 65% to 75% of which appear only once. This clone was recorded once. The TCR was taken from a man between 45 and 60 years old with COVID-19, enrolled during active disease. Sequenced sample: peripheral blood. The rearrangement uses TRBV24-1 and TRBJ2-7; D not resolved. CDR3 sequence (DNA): TGTGCCACCAGTGATGGGCCCGGTTGGTACTTC. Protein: CATSDGPGWYF.